These 19 T cell receptor beta chains came from one sample sequenced in a study of blood T cell repertoires in COVID-19 (TCRdb year 2020). Libraries were constructed by the immunoSEQ multiplex PCR assay. TCRdb provides this immuneACCESS table in a form limited to in-frame rearrangements. Some clones are lacking; in checked studies, under half of them reflect an unresolved V gene, and why the rest are absent is not known. For this sample the table gives approximately 120,000 clones, of which about 89% were detected only once. The ten biggest clones cover about a fifth of the sample. Sequenced: peripheral blood. The receptor set was obtained from a human donor with acute or convalescent COVID-19. The donor label of this sample is uncertain.

The chain joins TRBV28 to TRBJ1-4; unclear D gene. Germline-derived CDR1 and CDR2 are MDHEN and SYDVKM. Trimming took off 6 bases at V and 2 bases at J, with 13 bases between the two ends. The CDR3 runs to 15 residues. In DNA, the CDR3 is TGTGCCAGCAGCGATCCGGGAGAGACTAATGAAAAACTGTTTTTT. Translated: CASSDPGETNEKLFF.

The chain carries TRBV23-1 and TRBJ2-7, with D tentatively TRBD2 (7 bases). TRBV23-1 qualifies as an ORF whose function is uncertain. V was trimmed by 4 bases and J by 4 bases, leaving 26 bases between them. The length of the CDR3 is 18 residues. CDR3 in amino acids: CASSPLHKGGSKVYEQYF. The CDR3 DNA follows: TGCGCCAGCAGTCCTCTACACAAGGGGGGGTCCAAAGTATACGAGCAGTACTTC.

This clone has only one observation. This chain joins TRBV7-9 and TRBJ2-1; 8 bases map to TRBD2. Germline assignment: CDR1 SEHNR and CDR2 FQNEAQ (reference sequence). This CDR3 comprises 15 residues. J gave up 7 bases and V 5 bases, and 10 bases lay outside the gene matches. CDR3 sequence (DNA): TGTGCCAGCAGCCAGAATCCGGGGGGGCTGAATGAGCAGTTCTTC. It yields the protein CASSQNPGGLNEQFF.

The chain is built from TRBV4-1 and TRBJ1-6; 11 positions match TRBD1. This CDR3 has 19 residues. With V trimmed by 3 bases and J by 8 bases, 15 bases remained unmatched. The germline CDR1 and CDR2 sequences are MGHRA and YSYEKL. CDR3 sequence: CASSQEGQGVYSLDSPLHF. For the CDR3, the DNA is TGCGCCAGCAGCCAGGAGGGACAGGGGGTATATAGTTTGGATTCACCCCTCCACTTT.

The V and J genes are TRBV5-6 and TRBJ2-3; the D is unclear. The V and J ends lost 2 bases and 5 bases respectively, with 3 bases between them. The length of the CDR3 is 11 residues. Germline CDR1 and CDR2: SGHDT and YYEEEE. As DNA, the CDR3 is TGTGCCAGCAGCTTACTAGATACGCAGTATTTT. The encoded protein is CASSLLDTQYF.

The genes are TRBV9 and TRBJ2-3; D is unclear. V lost 3 bases and J 3 bases, leaving 8 bases between the germline ends. Germline CDR1 and CDR2: SGDLS and YYNGEE. This CDR3 is built from 13 residues. In nucleotides, the CDR3 is TGTGCCAGCAGCGGGCCTCGTACAGATACGCAGTATTTT. It codes for CASSGPRTDTQYF.

This chain links TRBV7-2 with TRBJ2-7, with TRBD1 matching over 9 bases. Looked up from germline, CDR1 is SGHTA and CDR2 is FQGNSA. V trimming: 4 bases; J trimming: 0 bases; junction bases outside the gene matches: 4. This CDR3 is built from 15 residues. The CDR3 region is CASSSGQGSSYEQYF. DNA for the CDR3: TGTGCCAGCAGCTCCGGACAGGGGAGCTCCTACGAGCAGTACTTC.

The gene calls are TRBV7-2 and TRBJ2-1, with 12 bases aligning to TRBD1. This CDR3 region has 15 residues. The germline gives CDR1 SGHTA, CDR2 FQGNSA. V shed 5 bases, J shed 13 bases, and the junction held 12 bases outside the gene matches. The CDR3 loop reads CASSTGTGGYVSQFF. The CDR3 DNA reads as TGTGCCAGCAGCACCGGGACAGGGGGCTACGTCTCACAGTTCTTC.

In this sample, this clone turned up once. CDR3 sequence: CASSAGSGINEKLFF. The CDR3 nucleotides are TGTGCCAGCAGTGCGGGCAGCGGAATAAATGAAAAACTGTTTTTT. The chain combines TRBV28 with TRBJ1-4; D is undetermined. The CDR3 length is 15 residues. The V end was cut by 5 bases, the J end by 5 bases, with 15 bases between. CDR1 and CDR2 (germline): MDHEN, SYDVKM.

The V and J genes are TRBV10-3 and TRBJ2-7, with TRBD2 identical over 9 bases. Trimming took 9 bases from V and 2 from J; bases not matched to a gene: 11. The CDR3 contains 15 residues. Germline assignment: CDR1 ENHRY and CDR2 SYGVKD. As DNA, the CDR3 is TGTGCCATTAACTCCGAGCCTAGCGGGGCCTACGAGCAGTACTTC. Amino acids: CAINSEPSGAYEQYF.

V gene TRBV24-1 combines with J gene TRBJ1-1; D is perhaps TRBD1 (5 bases). V lost 3 bases and J 0 bases, leaving 10 bases between the germline ends. Per the germline V gene, CDR1 is KGHDR and CDR2 is SFDVKD. This CDR3 spans 15 amino acids. CDR3: CATSDLPTVNTEAFF. CDR3 sequence (DNA): TGTGCCACCAGTGATCTTCCGACAGTGAACACTGAAGCTTTCTTT.

This sequence joins TRBV30 and TRBJ1-6; D is undetermined. V was pared by 4 bases and J by 8 bases, with 6 bases between. Germline values: CDR1 GTSNPN, CDR2 SVGIG (reference sequence). The CDR3 extends over 11 amino acids. CDR3 nucleotides: TGTGCCTGGAATAGAGATTCACCCCTCCACTTT. Translated: CAWNRDSPLHF.

J is TRBJ1-4 and V is TRBV7-9; D ambiguous. There are 15 residues in the CDR3. V was shortened by 0 bases and J by 7 bases, with 12 bases between the two germline ends. Germline V lookup: CDR1 SEHNR, CDR2 FQNEAQ (reference sequence). CDR3 in amino acids: CASSLAPVVIEKLFF. The DNA of the CDR3 is TGTGCCAGCAGCTTAGCGCCCGTAGTAATTGAAAAACTGTTTTTT.

The chain carries TRBV4-3 and TRBJ2-7, with D tentatively TRBD1 (5 bases). The CDR3 runs to 13 residues. Germline CDR1 is LGHNA and CDR2 is YSLEER. The V end lost 0 bases, the J end lost 6 bases, and 9 bases lay between the germline ends. The CDR3 loop is CASSQDPGAEQYF. In nucleotides, the CDR3 is TGCGCCAGCAGCCAAGATCCTGGGGCCGAGCAGTACTTC.

The J gene is TRBJ2-7, the V gene TRBV2; no definite D call. Deletions cut 3 bases from V and 2 bases from J, with 11 bases between. The length of the CDR3 is 14 residues. Germline V gene lookup returns CDR1 SNHLY and CDR2 FYNNEI. DNA for the CDR3: TGTGCCAGCAGTGACAGGTCTGTTACCTACGAGCAGTACTTC. Protein sequence: CASSDRSVTYEQYF.

The V gene is TRBV12-3 or TRBV12-4, the J gene TRBJ2-7; D gene uncertain. The CDR3 extends over 13 amino acids. V lost 4 bases and J 0 bases, leaving 7 bases between the germline ends. CDR3 residues: CASSYSNSYEQYF. Here the CDR3 DNA reads TGTGCCAGCAGTTACAGTAACTCCTACGAGCAGTACTTC.

The V and J genes are TRBV30 and TRBJ1-5, with 9 bases fitting TRBD1. Germline CDR1 GTSNPN, CDR2 SVGIG (reference sequence). The ends lost 5 bases at V and 7 bases at J; junction bases unmatched: 6. This CDR3 region has 13 residues. The CDR3 DNA sequence: TGTGCCTGGGCTCGGGGACAGGGCCAGCCCCAGCATTTT. Protein sequence: CAWARGQGQPQHF.

V gene TRBV5-4 combines with J gene TRBJ2-3, with 8 bases matching TRBD2. V dropped 0 bases and J dropped 0; count of bases not matched to a gene: 15. CDR3 size: 20 residues. Germline assignment: CDR1 SGHNT and CDR2 YYREEE (reference sequence). CDR3 residues: CASSLVVRSGGAFSTDTQYF. The CDR3 DNA sequence: TGTGCCAGCAGCTTGGTAGTTCGATCGGGGGGGGCGTTTAGCACAGATACGCAGTATTTT.

V and J are TRBV12-3 or TRBV12-4 and TRBJ1-1; no firm D call. V was trimmed by 3 bases and J by 1 base, leaving 6 bases between them. This CDR3 comprises 13 residues. CDR3 loop: CASSFNRNTEAFF. For the CDR3, the DNA is TGTGCCAGCAGTTTTAACAGGAACACTGAAGCTTTCTTT.